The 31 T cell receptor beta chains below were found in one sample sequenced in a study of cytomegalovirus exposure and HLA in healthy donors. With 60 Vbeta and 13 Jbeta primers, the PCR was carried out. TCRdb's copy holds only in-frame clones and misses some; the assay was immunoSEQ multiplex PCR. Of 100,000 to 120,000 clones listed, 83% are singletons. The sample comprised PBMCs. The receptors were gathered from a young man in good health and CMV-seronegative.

The CDR3 sequence is CASSLSPHDFQYF. The CDR3 region has the DNA TGTGCCAGCAGTTTATCTCCACATGATTTTCAGTACTTC. This chain links TRBV27 with TRBJ2-4; D is unresolved. The CDR3 is 13 residues long. Per germline, CDR1 MNHEY and CDR2 SMNVEV (reference sequence). Trimming left V 0 bases short and J 11 bases short, with 11 bases between.

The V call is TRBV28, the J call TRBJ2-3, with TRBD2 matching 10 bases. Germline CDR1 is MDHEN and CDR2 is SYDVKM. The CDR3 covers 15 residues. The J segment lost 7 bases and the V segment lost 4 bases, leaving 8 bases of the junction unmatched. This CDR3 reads CASSYPSGSLNTQYF. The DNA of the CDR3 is TGTGCCAGCAGTTACCCTAGCGGGAGCCTCAATACGCAGTATTTT.

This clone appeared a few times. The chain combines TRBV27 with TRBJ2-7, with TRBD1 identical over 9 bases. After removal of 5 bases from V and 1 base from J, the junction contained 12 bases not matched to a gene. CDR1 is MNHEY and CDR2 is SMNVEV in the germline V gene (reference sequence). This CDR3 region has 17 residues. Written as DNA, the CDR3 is TGTGCCAGCAGTCCCATCGCAGCGGGACAGGGTTCCTACGAGCAGTACTTC. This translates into CASSPIAAGQGSYEQYF.

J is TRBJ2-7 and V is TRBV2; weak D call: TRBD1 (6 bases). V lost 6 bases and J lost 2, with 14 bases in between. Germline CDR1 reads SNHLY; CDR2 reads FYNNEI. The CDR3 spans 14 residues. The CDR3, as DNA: TGTGCCAGCAGACTACAGGGCCCTGCCTACGAGCAGTACTTC. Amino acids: CASRLQGPAYEQYF.

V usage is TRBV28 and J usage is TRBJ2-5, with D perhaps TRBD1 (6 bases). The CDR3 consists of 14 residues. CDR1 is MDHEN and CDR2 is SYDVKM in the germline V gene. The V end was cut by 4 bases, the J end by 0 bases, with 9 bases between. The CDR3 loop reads CASSSTGYQETQYF. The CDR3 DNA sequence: TGTGCCAGCAGTTCCACAGGGTACCAAGAGACCCAGTACTTC.

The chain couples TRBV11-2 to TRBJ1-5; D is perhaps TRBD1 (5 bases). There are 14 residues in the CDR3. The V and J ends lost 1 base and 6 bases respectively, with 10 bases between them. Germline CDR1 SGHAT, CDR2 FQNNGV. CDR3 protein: CASSLGRAGQPQHF. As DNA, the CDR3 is TGTGCCAGCAGCTTAGGCAGGGCAGGTCAGCCCCAGCATTTT.

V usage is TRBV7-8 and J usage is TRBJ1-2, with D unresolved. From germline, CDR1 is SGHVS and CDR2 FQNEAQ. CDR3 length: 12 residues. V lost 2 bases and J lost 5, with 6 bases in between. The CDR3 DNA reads TGTGCCAGCAGCTTACCGGGTTATGGCTACACCTTC. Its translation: CASSLPGYGYTF. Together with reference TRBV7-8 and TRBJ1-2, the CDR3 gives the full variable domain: GAGVSQSPRYKVAKRGQDVALRCDPISGHVSLFWYQQALGQGPEFLTYFQNEAQLDKSGLPSDRFFAERPEGSVSTLKIQRTQQEDSAVYLCASSLPGYGYTFGSGTRLTVV.

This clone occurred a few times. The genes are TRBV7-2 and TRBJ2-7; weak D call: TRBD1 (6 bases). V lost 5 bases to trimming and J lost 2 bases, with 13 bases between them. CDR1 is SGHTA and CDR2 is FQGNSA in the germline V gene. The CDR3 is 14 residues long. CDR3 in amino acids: CASSPEQGAYEQYF. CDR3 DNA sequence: TGTGCCAGCAGCCCAGAACAGGGAGCCTACGAGCAGTACTTC.

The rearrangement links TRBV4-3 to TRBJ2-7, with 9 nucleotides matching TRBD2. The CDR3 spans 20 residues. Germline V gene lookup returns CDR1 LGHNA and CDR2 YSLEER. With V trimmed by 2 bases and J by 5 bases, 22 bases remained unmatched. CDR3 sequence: CASSQNLGRLAGTSWDEQYF. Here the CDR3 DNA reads TGCGCCAGCAGCCAAAATCTAGGGCGCCTAGCGGGAACTAGTTGGGACGAGCAGTACTTC.

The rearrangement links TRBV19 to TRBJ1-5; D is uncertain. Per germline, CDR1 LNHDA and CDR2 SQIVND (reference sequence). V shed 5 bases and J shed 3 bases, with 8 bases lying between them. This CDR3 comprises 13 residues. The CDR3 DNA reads TGTGCCAGTAGTCCGGGAGTCAATCAGCCCCAGCATTTT. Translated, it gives CASSPGVNQPQHF.

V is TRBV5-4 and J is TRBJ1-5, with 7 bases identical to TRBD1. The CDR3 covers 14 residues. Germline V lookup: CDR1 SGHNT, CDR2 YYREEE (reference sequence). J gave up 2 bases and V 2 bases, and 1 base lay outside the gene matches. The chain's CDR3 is CASSFGQGNQPQHF. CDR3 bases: TGTGCCAGCAGCTTTGGACAGGGCAATCAGCCCCAGCATTTT.

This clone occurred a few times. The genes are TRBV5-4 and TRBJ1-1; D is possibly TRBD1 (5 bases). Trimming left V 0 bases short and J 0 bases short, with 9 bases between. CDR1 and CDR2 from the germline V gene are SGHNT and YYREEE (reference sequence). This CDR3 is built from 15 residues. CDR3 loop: CASSLDQGVNTEAFF. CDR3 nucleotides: TGTGCCAGCAGCTTGGATCAGGGCGTGAACACTGAAGCTTTCTTT. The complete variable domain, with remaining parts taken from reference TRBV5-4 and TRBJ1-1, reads ETGVTQSPTHLIKTRGQQVTLRCSSQSGHNTVSWYQQALGQGPQFIFQYYREEENGRGNFPPRFSGLQFPNYSSELNVNALELDDSALYLCASSLDQGVNTEAFFGQGTRLTVV.

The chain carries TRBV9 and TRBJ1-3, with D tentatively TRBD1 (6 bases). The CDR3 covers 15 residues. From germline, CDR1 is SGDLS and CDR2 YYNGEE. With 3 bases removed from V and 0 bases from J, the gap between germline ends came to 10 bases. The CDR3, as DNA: TGTGCCAGCAGCGAGAACAGGGCCTCTGGAAACACCATATATTTT. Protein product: CASSENRASGNTIYF. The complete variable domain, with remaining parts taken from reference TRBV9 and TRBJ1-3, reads DSGVTQTPKHLITATGQRVTLRCSPRSGDLSVYWYQQSLDQGLQFLIQYYNGEERAKGNILERFSAQQFPDLHSELNLSSLELGDSALYFCASSENRASGNTIYFGEGSWLTVV.

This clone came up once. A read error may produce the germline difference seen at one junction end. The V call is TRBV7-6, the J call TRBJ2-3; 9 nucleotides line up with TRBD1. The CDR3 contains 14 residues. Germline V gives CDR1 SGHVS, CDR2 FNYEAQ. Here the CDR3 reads CASSAGQGTDTQYF. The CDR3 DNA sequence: TGTGCTAGCAGCGCCGGACAGGGGACAGATACGCAGTATTTT.

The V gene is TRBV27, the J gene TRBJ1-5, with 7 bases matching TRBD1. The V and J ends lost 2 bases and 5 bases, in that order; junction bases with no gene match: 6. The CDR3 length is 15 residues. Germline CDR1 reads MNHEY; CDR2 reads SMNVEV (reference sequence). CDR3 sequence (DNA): TGTGCCAGCAGTTTAGACAGGGTGAGCCATCAGCCCCAGCATTTT. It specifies CASSLDRVSHQPQHF.

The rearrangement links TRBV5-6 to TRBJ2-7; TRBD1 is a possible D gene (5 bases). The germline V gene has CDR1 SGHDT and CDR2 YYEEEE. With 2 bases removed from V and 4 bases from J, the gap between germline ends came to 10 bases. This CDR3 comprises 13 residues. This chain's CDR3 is CASSFRQGYEQYF. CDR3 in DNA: TGTGCCAGCAGCTTTAGGCAGGGTTACGAGCAGTACTTC.

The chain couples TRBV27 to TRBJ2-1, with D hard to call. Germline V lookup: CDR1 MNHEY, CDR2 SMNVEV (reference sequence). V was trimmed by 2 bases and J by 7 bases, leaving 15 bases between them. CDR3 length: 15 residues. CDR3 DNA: TGTGCCAGCAGTTTACGGTCGCCCTCAGGTAATGAGCAGTTCTTC. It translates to CASSLRSPSGNEQFF.

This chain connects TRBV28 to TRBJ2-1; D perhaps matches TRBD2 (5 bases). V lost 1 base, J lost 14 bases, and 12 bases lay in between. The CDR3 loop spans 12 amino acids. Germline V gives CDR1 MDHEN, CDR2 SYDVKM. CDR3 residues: CASSLSVSEEFF. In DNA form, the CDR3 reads TGTGCCAGCAGTTTATCGGTCTCGGAGGAGTTCTTC.

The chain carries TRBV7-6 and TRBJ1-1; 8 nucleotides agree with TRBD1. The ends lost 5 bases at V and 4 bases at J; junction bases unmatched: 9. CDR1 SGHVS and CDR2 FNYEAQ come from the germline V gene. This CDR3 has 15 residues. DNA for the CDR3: TGTGCCAGCAGCCCAGGACAGGGATTGGGCACTGAAGCTTTCTTT. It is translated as CASSPGQGLGTEAFF. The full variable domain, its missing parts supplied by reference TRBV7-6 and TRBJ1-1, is GAGVSQSPRYKVTKRGQDVALRCDPISGHVSLYWYRQALGQGPEFLTYFNYEAQQDKSGLPNDRFSAERPEGSISTLTIQRTEQRDSAMYRCASSPGQGLGTEAFFGQGTRLTVV.

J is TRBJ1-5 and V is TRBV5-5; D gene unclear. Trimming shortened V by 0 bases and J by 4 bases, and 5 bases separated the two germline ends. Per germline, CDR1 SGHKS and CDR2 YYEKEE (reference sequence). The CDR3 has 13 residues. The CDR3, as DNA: TGTGCCAGCAGCTTGGAACTGAATCAGCCCCAGCATTTT. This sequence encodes CASSLELNQPQHF.

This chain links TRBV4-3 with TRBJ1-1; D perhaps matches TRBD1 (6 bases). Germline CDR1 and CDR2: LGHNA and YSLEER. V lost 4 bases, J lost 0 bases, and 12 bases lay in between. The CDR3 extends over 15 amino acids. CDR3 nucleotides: TGCGCCAGCAGCCGAGTGGACAGCCTGAACACTGAAGCTTTCTTT. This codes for CASSRVDSLNTEAFF.

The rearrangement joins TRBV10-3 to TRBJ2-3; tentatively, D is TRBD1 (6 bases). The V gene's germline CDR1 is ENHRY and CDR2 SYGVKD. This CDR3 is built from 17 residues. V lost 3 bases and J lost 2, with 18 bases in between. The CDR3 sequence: CAISEPSWGRATDTQYF. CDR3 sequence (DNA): TGTGCCATCAGTGAACCAAGTTGGGGGCGAGCCACAGATACGCAGTATTTT.

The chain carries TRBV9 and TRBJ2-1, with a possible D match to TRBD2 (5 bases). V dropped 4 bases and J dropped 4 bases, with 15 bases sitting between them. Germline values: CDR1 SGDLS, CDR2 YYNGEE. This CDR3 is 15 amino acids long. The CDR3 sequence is CASSLAGYPYNEQFF. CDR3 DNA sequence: TGTGCCAGCAGCCTGGCGGGCTACCCTTACAATGAGCAGTTCTTC.

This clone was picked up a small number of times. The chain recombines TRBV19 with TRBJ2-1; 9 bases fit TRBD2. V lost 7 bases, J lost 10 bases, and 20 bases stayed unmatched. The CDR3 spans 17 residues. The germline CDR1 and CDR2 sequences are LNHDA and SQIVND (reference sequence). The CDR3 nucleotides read TGTGCCAGTACCCAAGGTCCGGGAGCGGGAGGCGGACTGGAGCAGTTCTTC. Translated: CASTQGPGAGGGLEQFF.

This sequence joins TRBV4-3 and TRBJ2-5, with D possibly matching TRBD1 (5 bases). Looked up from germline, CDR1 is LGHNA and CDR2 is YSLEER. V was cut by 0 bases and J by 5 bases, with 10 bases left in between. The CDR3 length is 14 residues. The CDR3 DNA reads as TGCGCCAGCAGCCAAGACAGGGTCCCGGAGACCCAGTACTTC. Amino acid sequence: CASSQDRVPETQYF.

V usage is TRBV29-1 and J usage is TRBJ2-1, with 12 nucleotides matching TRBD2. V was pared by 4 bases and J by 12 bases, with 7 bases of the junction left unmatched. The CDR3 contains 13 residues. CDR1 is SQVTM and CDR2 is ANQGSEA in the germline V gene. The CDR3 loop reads CSVGELAGGGQFF. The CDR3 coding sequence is TGCAGCGTTGGCGAACTAGCGGGAGGTGGGCAGTTCTTC.

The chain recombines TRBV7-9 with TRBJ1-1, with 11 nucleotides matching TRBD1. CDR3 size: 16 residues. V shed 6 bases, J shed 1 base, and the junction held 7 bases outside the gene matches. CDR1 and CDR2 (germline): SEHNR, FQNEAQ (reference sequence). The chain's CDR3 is CASSFYGTGGNTEAFF. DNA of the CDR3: TGTGCCAGCAGTTTTTATGGGACAGGGGGGAACACTGAAGCTTTCTTT. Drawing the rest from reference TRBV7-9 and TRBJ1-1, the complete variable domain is DTGVSQNPRHKITKRGQNVTFRCDPISEHNRLYWYRQTLGQGPEFLTYFQNEAQLEKSRLLSDRFSAERPKGSFSTLEIQRTEQGDSAMYLCASSFYGTGGNTEAFFGQGTRLTVV.

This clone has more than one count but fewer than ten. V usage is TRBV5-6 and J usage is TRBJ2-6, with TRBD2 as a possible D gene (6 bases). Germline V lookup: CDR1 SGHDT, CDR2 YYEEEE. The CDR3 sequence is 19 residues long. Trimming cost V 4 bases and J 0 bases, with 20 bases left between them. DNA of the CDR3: TGTGCCAGCAGCGGGCTGGAGGGCCTTCCTAGCTCTGGGGCCAACGTCCTGACTTTC. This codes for CASSGLEGLPSSGANVLTF.

CDR3 DNA sequence: TGCGCCAGCAGCCAAGATATAGCGGGAGGCTACGAGCAGTACTTC. Amino acid sequence: CASSQDIAGGYEQYF. J is TRBJ2-7 and V is TRBV4-1; 10 positions match TRBD2. V shed 0 bases and J 3 bases; nucleotides not matched to a gene: 2. Per germline, CDR1 MGHRA and CDR2 YSYEKL. CDR3 length: 15 amino acids.

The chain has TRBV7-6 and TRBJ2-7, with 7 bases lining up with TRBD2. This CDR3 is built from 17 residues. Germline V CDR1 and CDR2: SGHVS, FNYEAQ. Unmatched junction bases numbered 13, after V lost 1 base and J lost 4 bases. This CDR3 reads CASSLEGGLPGVYEQYF. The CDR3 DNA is TGTGCCAGCAGCTTAGAGGGAGGGCTACCGGGGGTTTACGAGCAGTACTTC.

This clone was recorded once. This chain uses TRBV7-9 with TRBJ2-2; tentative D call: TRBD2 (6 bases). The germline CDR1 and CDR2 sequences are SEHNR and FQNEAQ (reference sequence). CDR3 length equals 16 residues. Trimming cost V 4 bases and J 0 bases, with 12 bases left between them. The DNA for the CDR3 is TGTGCCAGCAGCTCCTCGGGACTCGCGAACACCGGGGAGCTGTTTTTT. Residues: CASSSSGLANTGELFF.